The present TCR beta chain was sequenced within a study of human T cells and chemical hapten exposure (dated by TCRdb to the early 2020s). About the full investigation: Libraries were pooled for sequencing, and variation in per-sample TCR yields was attributed mainly to small differences in library volumes within the pool. Peripheral blood TCR repertoire changes were tracked in vivo in alopecia patients during primary and secondary sensitization to the hapten diphenylcyclopropenone (DPC). From each blood RNA sample, both TCR alpha and TCR beta chains were sequenced.

Regarding this clonotype: The target of this receptor is not known. No base quality information exists; no much larger clone differs at one position.

What the authors observed across the whole study: Repeated subsampling changed both the strength of the expansion versus patch-test correlation and the threshold at which that correlation became significant. The number of TCRs above 1 in 1000 frequency did not change with DPC sensitization; there was no evidence of global repertoire structure alterations.

CDR1 and CDR2 are read off the germline V gene (reference sequence) as DFQATT and SNEGSKA. V is pruned by 4 bases and J by 6 bases, leaving 11 bases of the junction without a gene match. The CDR3 numbers 17 residues from cysteine through phenylalanine. Of all the DNA, just the CDR3 is kept, 51 bases in frame from base 1. This specimen's time point label, interpreted: healthy volunteer bleed at 2 weeks. Total RNA was isolated from unfractionated whole blood collected in Tempus Blood RNA tubes. About 5 healthy volunteers served as TCR sequencing controls and were bled at day 0, 2 weeks and 6 weeks. The library was produced with RACE. TCRdb shows the sequencer as NextSeq 500. Library preparation attached unique molecular identifiers to individual cDNA molecules for quantitative, reproducible TCR counting. As for the original processing: The median number of TCRs per sample was approximately 93,000, ranging from about 23,224 to 700,000. The Decombinator software suite was used to annotate the V, J and CDR3 of the TCR reads. For the PS versus PT1 abundance plots, all samples were subsampled to the same number of TCRs (28,000). Expanded TCRs were defined as absent before sensitization and observed at least eight times at the 2-week time point. The public sequencing data were trimmed at Q25 with fastp and processed into clonotypes with MiXCR by TCRdb, which kept only in-frame beta chains. Duplicate CDR3 protein sequences are folded into a single record with the most common DNA and genes. Here the V and J calls rest on TCRdb's processing, not on the authors' analysis. The sample yields 80,000 to 100,000 distinct CDR3 sequences; about 8.6% were counted once. About 3.1% of the sample is in the top ten clones.

Sequenced material: whole blood. The sequence came from a female donor in good health. Some clones in this sample may be carry-over from other donors' samples. The V and J genes are TRBV20-1 and TRBJ2-1; a stretch of 14 junction bases matches TRBD2. The CDR3 region reads CSAIGTSGREGGNEQFF. The DNA reads TGCAGTGCTATAGGGACTAGCGGGAGAGAAGGGGGCAATGAGCAGTTCTTC.